Listed here are 2 T cell receptor beta chains from one sample, sequenced in a study of CXCR3-negative and CXCR3-positive naive CD8 T cells. Study observations and caveats: More hydrophobic TRB CDR3s occurred in CXCR3-positive than in CXCR3-negative naive cells.

Libraries were UMI-labeled 5' RACE TRB cDNA. TCRdb reanalyzed the 5' RACE reads and collapses them to one entry per CDR3 protein, without DNA. The sample spans tens of thousands of distinct CDR3 sequences; the ten largest clones claim approximately 0.74%. These receptors have no known antigen. Input material: naive CXCR3+ CD8+ T cells from blood. Subset in this sample: CD45RO-CCR7+CD27+CD95- naive CD8+ T cells expressing CXCR3 (TNR3+). These receptor sequences come from a human donor in good health. Some clones in this sample may be carry-over from other donors' samples.

The rearrangement uses TRBV15 and TRBJ1-5. CDR1 is LNHNV and CDR2 is YYDKDF in the germline V gene (reference sequence). This CDR3 comprises 14 residues. The chain's CDR3 is CATSRGVGIQPQHF. The whole variable domain, remainder taken from reference TRBV15 and TRBJ1-5, is DAMVIQNPRYQVTQFGKPVTLSCSQTLNHNVMYWYQQKSSQAPKLLFHYYDKDFNNEADTPDNFQSRRPNTSFCFLDIRSPGLGDTAMYLCATSRGVGIQPQHFGDGTRLSIL.

V and J are TRBV4-3 and TRBJ2-7; as DNA is missing, the TRBD1 call by TCRdb cannot be tested. Germline CDR1 and CDR2: LGHNA and YSLEER. The CDR3 has 14 amino acids. This CDR3 is CASSHGTGEYEQYF.